The rows below give T cell receptor beta chains drawn from one sample of a study of OX40 agonist ivuxolimab in advanced cancers. Libraries were prepared by immunoSEQ multiplex PCR; TCRdb keeps only in-frame clonotypes and omits some of them. The sample yields more than 70,000 clones, 80% to 90% seen once. Sequences were derived from CD4+ or CD8+ T cells sorted from blood, sampled in a trial of the OX40 agonist ivuxolimab. All receptors come from an adult with an advanced solid tumor such as melanoma, head and neck, liver or kidney cancer. CDR3s include the opening cysteine and the closing phenylalanine or tryptophan. The order of the fields is J gene, V gene, clone size, D gene, CDR3 DNA, CDR3 protein. The D gene is left open where the match is weak. The size field is filled for only some rows; it gives once, few, many or a size class.

TRBJ2-7 | TRBV10-3 | NA | NA | TGTGCCACGACAGATCCGGGATCCAATCCCTACGAGCAGTACTTC | CATTDPGSNPYEQYF
TRBJ1-2 | TRBV18 | NA | NA | TGTGCCAGCTCACCCGTGCCCGTGGGAAACTATGGCTACACCTTC | CASSPVPVGNYGYTF
TRBJ1-2 | TRBV9 | once | TRBD1 | TGTGCCAGCAGCCCCGGACAGGGCTATGGCTACACCTTC | CASSPGQGYGYTF
TRBJ2-7 | TRBV28 | NA | TRBD2 | TGTGCCAGCAGGGGGAGCGGGAGTTCCTACGAGCAGTACTTC | CASRGSGSSYEQYF
TRBJ1-1 | TRBV2 | NA | TRBD1 | TGTGCCAGCAAGGGAAACAGGGGGGACACTGAAGCTTTCTTT | CASKGNRGDTEAFF
TRBJ2-7 | TRBV11-2 | once | TRBD2 | TGTGCCAGCAGCTTAGTAGCGGGGGCGGGCTCCTACGAGCAGTACTTC | CASSLVAGAGSYEQYF
TRBJ2-5 | TRBV18 | NA | NA | TGTGCCAGCTCACCAGGTCAGGGCCCCAAGACCCAGTACTTC | CASSPGQGPKTQYF
TRBJ2-7 | TRBV5-1 | few | TRBD1 | TGCGCCAGCAGCTTGGGGGACAGGGTCCCCCACGAGCAGTACTTC | CASSLGDRVPHEQYF
TRBJ1-1 | TRBV5-1 | NA | TRBD1 | TGCGCCAGCAGCTCGGACAGGCTTGTCTTGAACACTGAAGCTTTCTTT | CASSSDRLVLNTEAFF
TRBJ2-5 | TRBV5-1 | NA | TRBD1 | TGCGCCAGCCACGGAAGCAGGGGGTACCAAGAGACCCAGTACTTC | CASHGSRGYQETQYF
TRBJ2-5 | TRBV5-1 | NA | NA | TGCGCCAGCAGCTTGGCCTACAGTGTGGTTGAGACCCAGTACTTC | CASSLAYSVVETQYF
TRBJ1-2 | TRBV5-3 | NA | NA | TGTGCCAGAAGCACCAACAGGGAGCCCTATGGCTACACCTTC | CARSTNREPYGYTF
TRBJ1-1 | TRBV2 | NA | NA | TGTGCCAGCAGTCGCTCATCCAACACTGAAGCTTTCTTT | CASSRSSNTEAFF
TRBJ2-7 | TRBV7-2 | NA | TRBD2 | TGTGCCAGCAGCCCCTCACGGGGGAGGGCCCACGAGCAGTACTTC | CASSPSRGRAHEQYF
TRBJ2-3 | TRBV25-1 | NA | NA | TGTGCCAGCAGTGAATGGGACACAGATACGCAGTATTTT | CASSEWDTDTQYF
TRBJ2-7 | TRBV6-6 | NA | TRBD2 | TGTGCCAGCAGTCCTTGGGGAGCGGGAGACCCCTACGAGCAGTACTTC | CASSPWGAGDPYEQYF
TRBJ2-7 | TRBV18 | NA | TRBD1 | TGTGCCAGCTCACCGGGACAGGGTACCTACGAGCAGTACTTC | CASSPGQGTYEQYF
TRBJ2-3 | TRBV5-1 | once | TRBD2 | TGCGCCAGCAGCTGGAACGGGAGGACCATTAGCACAGATACGCAGTATTTT | CASSWNGRTISTDTQYF
TRBJ1-5 | TRBV14 | few | NA | TGTGCCAGCAGCCAAGATCTGGCGACAGTCCGACAGCCCCAGCATTTT | CASSQDLATVRQPQHF
TRBJ2-1 | TRBV14 | NA | NA | TGTGCCAGCAGCCCCGGGACCTACAATGAGCAGTTCTTC | CASSPGTYNEQFF
TRBJ1-6 | TRBV5-4 | NA | NA | TGTGCCAGCAGCTTGGGACACCGGACAGCAAATTCACCCCTCCACTTT | CASSLGHRTANSPLHF
TRBJ1-3 | TRBV27 | NA | TRBD1 | TGTGCCAGCAGTTGGACAGGGTCCTCTGGAAACACCATATATTTT | CASSWTGSSGNTIYF
TRBJ1-5 | TRBV7-9 | NA | NA | TGTGCCAGCAGCCCCAGCGGGGTTAGCAATCAGCCCCAGCATTTT | CASSPSGVSNQPQHF
TRBJ2-7 | TRBV28 | NA | NA | TGTGCCAGCAGTTGGCCTTACCGGGACCCAACCTACGAGCAGTACTTC | CASSWPYRDPTYEQYF
TRBJ2-5 | TRBV11-2 | NA | NA | TGTGCCAGCAGCTCCTACCTCCTGTACCAAGAGACCCAGTACTTC | CASSSYLLYQETQYF
TRBJ1-1 | TRBV7-9 | few | NA | TGTGCCAGCAGGGTGGGGAAGAACACTGAAGCTTTCTTT | CASRVGKNTEAFF
TRBJ2-7 | TRBV10-1 | NA | TRBD1 | TGCGCCAGCAGCGACTCCGGGACAGACTACGAGCAGTACTTC | CASSDSGTDYEQYF
TRBJ2-2 | TRBV5-1 | NA | TRBD2 | TGCGCCAGCAGCTTCACTAGCGGGGGGGCCACCGGGGAGCTGTTTTTT | CASSFTSGGATGELFF
TRBJ2-5 | TRBV5-1 | NA | NA | TGCGCCAGCAGCTTTATAGGGGTAGCAGGGCAAGAGACCCAGTACTTC | CASSFIGVAGQETQYF
TRBJ1-2 | TRBV5-1 | NA | TRBD1 | TGCGCCAGCAGCCCACAGACAGGGCCAGGCTACACCTTC | CASSPQTGPGYTF
TRBJ2-6 | TRBV12-5 | NA | NA | TGTGCTAGTGGTTTGGTAGTGGGAGGGGGAAAAAGGGGTCGTTTGACCAACGTCCTGACTTTC | CASGLVVGGGKRGRLTNVLTF
TRBJ1-1 | TRBV2 | NA | NA | TGTGCCAGCAGTGAATGGGGAGTAGCTGAAGCTTTCTTT | CASSEWGVAEAFF
TRBJ2-1 | TRBV5-1 | NA | NA | TGCGCCAGCAGCCGAACGTCCAGGGCGGCCTACAATGAGCAGTTCTTC | CASSRTSRAAYNEQFF
TRBJ1-1 | TRBV28 | few | NA | TGTGCCAGCAGTTTCCCGATGAACACTGAAGCTTTCTTT | CASSFPMNTEAFF
TRBJ1-2 | TRBV7-9 | NA | TRBD1 | TGTGCCAGCAGTCGCCCGGGACAGGGTACGCGCTACACCTTC | CASSRPGQGTRYTF
TRBJ2-1 | TRBV7-9 | NA | TRBD1 | TGTGCCAGCAGCTTTGGGGACAGGGGCCACAATGAGCAGTTCTTC | CASSFGDRGHNEQFF
TRBJ2-7 | TRBV6-5 | NA | TRBD2 | TGTGCCAGCAGTTACTCGTCTAGGGAGGGATACGAGCAGTACTTC | CASSYSSREGYEQYF
TRBJ2-3 | TRBV7-3 | NA | TRBD1 | TGTGCCAGCAGCCCCAGTGGGACAGGCGGAGATACGCAGTATTTT | CASSPSGTGGDTQYF
TRBJ2-7 | TRBV28 | NA | NA | TGTGCCATCCACCCTCGGGCTGGCGAGCAGTACTTC | CAIHPRAGEQYF
TRBJ2-7 | TRBV19 | NA | NA | TGTGCCAGTAGTATACGGGGAGTCGGGGCCTACGAGCAGTACTTC | CASSIRGVGAYEQYF
TRBJ2-1 | TRBV7-3 | NA | TRBD1 | TGTGCCAGCAGCTTAAATACAGGGGGCAGTGAGCAGTTCTTC | CASSLNTGGSEQFF
TRBJ1-2 | TRBV5-4 | NA | TRBD1 | TGTGCCAGCTCGCCCGGACAGGAGAACTATGGCTACACCTTC | CASSPGQENYGYTF
TRBJ2-1 | TRBV28 | once | NA | TGTGCCAGCAGCTCCCCGTGGGGGGGGCGGTGGAATGAGCAGTTCTTC | CASSSPWGGRWNEQFF
TRBJ2-3 | TRBV5-4 | NA | NA | TGTGCCAGCAGCTTGCAGGGAGATACGCAGTATTTT | CASSLQGDTQYF
TRBJ1-2 | TRBV5-1 | NA | TRBD1 | TGCGCCAGCAGCGAAGGGACAGCAGTCTATGGCTACACCTTC | CASSEGTAVYGYTF
TRBJ2-7 | TRBV27 | NA | TRBD1 | TGTGCCAGCAGTTTAGGAACAGGGGCCTACGAGCAGTACTTC | CASSLGTGAYEQYF
TRBJ2-7 | TRBV6-9 | NA | TRBD1 | TGTGCCAGCAGGACGGGGACAGTTTCCTACGAGCAGTACTTC | CASRTGTVSYEQYF
TRBJ2-5 | TRBV6-5 | NA | NA | TGTGCCAGCAGTTATCGAGGTACCCGCGGGGAGACCCAGTACTTC | CASSYRGTRGETQYF
TRBJ2-2 | TRBV6-6 | NA | NA | TGTGCCAGCAGTTACCGGAAGGAGCTGTTTTTT | CASSYRKELFF
TRBJ2-2 | TRBV12-5 | NA | TRBD1 | TGTGCTAGTGGCTTAGCTCAGGGGGCCACGAACACCGGGGAGCTGTTTTTT | CASGLAQGATNTGELFF
TRBJ1-1 | TRBV27 | NA | NA | TGTGCCAGCAGAACGGGGGTTGAAGCTTTCTTT | CASRTGVEAFF
TRBJ1-1 | TRBV6-6 | NA | NA | TGTGCCAGCAGTTACAAGGCAGGGGTAGGTACTGAAGCTTTCTTT | CASSYKAGVGTEAFF
TRBJ2-7 | TRBV29-1 | NA | TRBD1 | TGCAGCGTCGAGAGACAGGGTCCTACACAAGAGCAGTACTTC | CSVERQGPTQEQYF
TRBJ2-7 | TRBV19 | NA | TRBD1 | TGTGCCAGTAGTATAACGGCAGGGGGCTTCCGATACGAGCAGTACTTC | CASSITAGGFRYEQYF
TRBJ1-5 | TRBV2 | NA | TRBD1 | TGTGCCAGCAGTGTCGGACAGGGGGTTCAGCCCCAGCATTTT | CASSVGQGVQPQHF
TRBJ2-5 | TRBV7-9 | NA | TRBD2 | TGTGCCAGCAGCTTATTAGCGGGGGGGCAGGAGACCCAGTACTTC | CASSLLAGGQETQYF